This T cell receptor beta chain was recovered during a study of blood T cell dynamics during melanoma immunotherapy. Whole-study results and caveats: Whether repertoire-driving clones were melanoma-specific could not be determined.

J was trimmed by 2 bases and V by 5 bases; bases with no gene match: 6. CDR3 length: 15 amino acids. The germline V gene has CDR1 LNHDA and CDR2 SQIVND (reference sequence). Worth noting for this clone: What it binds is unknown.

Stated time point: pre-treatment baseline. Using immunoSEQ multiplex PCR, the repertoire was profiled, and TCRdb retains in-frame clones only, with some absent. The sample includes about 17,000 clones, approximately 83% of them seen just once. The sample here was blood, taken from a patient treated with checkpoint blockade. This chain connects TRBV19 to TRBJ1-3, with 7 bases matching TRBD1. The sequence came from a human donor with melanoma. CDR3 protein: CASSEETGPGNTIYF. The CDR3 DNA reads as TGTGCCAGTAGTGAAGAGACAGGGCCTGGAAACACCATATATTTT.